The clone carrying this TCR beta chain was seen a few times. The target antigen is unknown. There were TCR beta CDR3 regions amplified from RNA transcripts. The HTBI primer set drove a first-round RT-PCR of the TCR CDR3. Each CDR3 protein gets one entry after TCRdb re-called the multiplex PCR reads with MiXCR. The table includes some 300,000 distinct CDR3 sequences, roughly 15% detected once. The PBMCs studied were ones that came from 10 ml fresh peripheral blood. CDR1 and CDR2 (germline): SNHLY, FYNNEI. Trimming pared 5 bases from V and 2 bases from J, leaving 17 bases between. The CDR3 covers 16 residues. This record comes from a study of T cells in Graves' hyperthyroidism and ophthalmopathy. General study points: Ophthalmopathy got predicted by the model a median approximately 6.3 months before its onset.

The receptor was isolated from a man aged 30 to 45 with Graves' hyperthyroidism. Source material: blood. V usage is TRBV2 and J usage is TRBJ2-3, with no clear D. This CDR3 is CASSSRTEALTDTQYF. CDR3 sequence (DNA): TGTGCCAGCAGTAGCCGAACGGAAGCCCTCACAGATACGCAGTATTTT.